This TCR beta chain was sequenced in a study of T cell responses to AZD1222 COVID-19 vaccine. Study conclusions and caveats: Of spike-specific TCRs, nearly half reportedly target regions left unmutated in variants. The donor cohort was predominantly white British with a female majority, and clonal diversity may have been underestimated. Baseline serology detected seropositivity in only six or seven AZD1222 recipients.

V was shortened by 5 bases and J by 7 bases, with 12 bases between the two germline ends. The CDR3 loop spans 14 amino acids. Per the germline V gene, CDR1 is SEHNR and CDR2 is FQNEAQ (reference sequence). Libraries were prepared by immunoSEQ multiplex PCR; TCRdb keeps only in-frame clonotypes and omits some of them. The top ten clones hold roughly 4.9% of a sample with 88,000 or so clones, 85% to 90% of them seen once. For this clone: Its cognate antigen is unknown.

The source material was peripheral blood, sampled 28 days after the second AZD1222 dose. The V call is TRBV7-9, the J call TRBJ1-6, with TRBD1 as a possible D gene (6 bases). The receptor comes from an adult who received the AZD1222 COVID-19 vaccine. CDR3 sequence (DNA): TGTGCCAGCAGCGGTCAGGGGATGAATTCACCCCTCCACTTT. Encoded protein: CASSGQGMNSPLHF.